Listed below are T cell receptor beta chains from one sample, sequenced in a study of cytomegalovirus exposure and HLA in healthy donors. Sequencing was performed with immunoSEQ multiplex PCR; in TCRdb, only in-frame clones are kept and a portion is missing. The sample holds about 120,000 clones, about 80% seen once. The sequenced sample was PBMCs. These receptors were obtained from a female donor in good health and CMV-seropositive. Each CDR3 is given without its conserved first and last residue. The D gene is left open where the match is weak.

ASSGGQGRGTDTQY	TRBV9	TRBJ2-3	TRBD1
ASSMGTGGAVHNSPLH	TRBV19	TRBJ1-6	TRBD1
ASSRHRSYNEQF	TRBV6-5	TRBJ2-1	.
ASSFFGFNSPLH	TRBV5-5	TRBJ1-6	.
ASSFGQGALGYT	TRBV5-6	TRBJ1-2	TRBD1
ASRTGEDEQF	TRBV2	TRBJ2-1	TRBD1
AISEVGGYYTEAF	TRBV10-3	TRBJ1-1	.
SVNRGTEAF	TRBV29-1	TRBJ1-1	TRBD1
ASSVIIAGGRAGELF	TRBV9	TRBJ2-2	TRBD2
ASSDSRASGYNEQF	TRBV25-1	TRBJ2-1	TRBD2
ASSQVSASGELF	TRBV4-1	TRBJ2-2	.
ASSLPSAGGNQPQH	TRBV4-1	TRBJ1-5	.
ASSLGGHYEQY	TRBV7-9	TRBJ2-7	.
AGGTDYGYT	TRBV10-3	TRBJ1-2	TRBD1
ASSAGQGLKDLAK	TRBV10-1	TRBJ1-1	TRBD1
ASRQGENSPLH	TRBV2	TRBJ1-6	.
ASSQDVWGGAEAF	TRBV4-3	TRBJ1-1	.
AISVSGGAGTGELF	TRBV10-3	TRBJ2-2	.
ASSDWGGVESPLH	TRBV2	TRBJ1-6	.
ASGTAQGTDTQY	TRBV5-1	TRBJ2-3	.
AWGWGQFRAF	TRBV30	TRBJ1-1	TRBD1
ASSPLAGALAKNIQY	TRBV18	TRBJ2-4	.
ASSLGSGPSYEQY	TRBV7-9	TRBJ2-7	.
ASSFQGGGSSYEQY	TRBV13	TRBJ2-7	TRBD2